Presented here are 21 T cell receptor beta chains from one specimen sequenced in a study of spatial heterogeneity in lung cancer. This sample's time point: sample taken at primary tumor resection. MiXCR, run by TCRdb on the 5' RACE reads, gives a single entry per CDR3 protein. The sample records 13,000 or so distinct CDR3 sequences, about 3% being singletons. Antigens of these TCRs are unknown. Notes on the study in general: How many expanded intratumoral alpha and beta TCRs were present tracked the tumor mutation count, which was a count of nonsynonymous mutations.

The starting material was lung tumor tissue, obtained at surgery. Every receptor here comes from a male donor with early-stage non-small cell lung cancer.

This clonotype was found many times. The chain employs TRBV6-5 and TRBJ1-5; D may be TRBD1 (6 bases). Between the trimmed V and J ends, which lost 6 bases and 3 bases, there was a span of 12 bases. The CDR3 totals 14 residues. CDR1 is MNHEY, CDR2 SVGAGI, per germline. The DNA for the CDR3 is TGTGCCAGCAGGCGCAGGGGCGACAATCAGCCCCAGCATTTT. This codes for CASRRRGDNQPQHF.

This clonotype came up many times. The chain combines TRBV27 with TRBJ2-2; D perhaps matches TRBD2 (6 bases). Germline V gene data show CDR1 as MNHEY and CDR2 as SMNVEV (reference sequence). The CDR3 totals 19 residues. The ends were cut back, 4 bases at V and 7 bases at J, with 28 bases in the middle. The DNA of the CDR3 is TGTGCCAGCAGTTCTCGCCCTCTCGTTATTGCGGGGCCGGGCGGGGAGCTGTTTTTT. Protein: CASSSRPLVIAGPGGELFF.

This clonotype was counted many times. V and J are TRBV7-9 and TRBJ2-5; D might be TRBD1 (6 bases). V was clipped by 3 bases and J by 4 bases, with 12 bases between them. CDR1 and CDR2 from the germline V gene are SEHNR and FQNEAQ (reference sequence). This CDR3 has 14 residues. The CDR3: CASSLGRGRETQYF. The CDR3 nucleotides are TGTGCCAGCAGCTTGGGCAGGGGAAGAGAGACCCAGTACTTC.

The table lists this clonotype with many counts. This CDR3 reads CSARDPMTGSGNTIYF. DNA of the CDR3: TGCAGTGCTAGAGATCCGATGACAGGGTCGGGAAACACCATATATTTT. This rearrangement joins TRBV20-1 to TRBJ1-3; 7 bases match TRBD1. Per the germline V gene, CDR1 is DFQATT and CDR2 is SNEGSKA (reference sequence). V was pared by 0 bases and J by 4 bases, with 9 bases of the junction left unmatched. This CDR3 comprises 16 residues.

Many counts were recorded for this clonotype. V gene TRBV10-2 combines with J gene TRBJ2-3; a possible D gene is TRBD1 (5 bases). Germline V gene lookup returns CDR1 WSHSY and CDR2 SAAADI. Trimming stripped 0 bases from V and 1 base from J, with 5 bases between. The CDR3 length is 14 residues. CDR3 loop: CASSESGGTDTQYF. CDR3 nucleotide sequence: TGCGCCAGCAGTGAGTCAGGGGGCACAGATACGCAGTATTTT.

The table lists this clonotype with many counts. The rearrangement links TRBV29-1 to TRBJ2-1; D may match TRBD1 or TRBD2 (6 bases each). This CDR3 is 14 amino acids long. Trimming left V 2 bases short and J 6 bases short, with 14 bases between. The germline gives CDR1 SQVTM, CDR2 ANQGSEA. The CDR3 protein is CSVERGGSSNEQFF. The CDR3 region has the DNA TGCAGCGTTGAACGAGGGGGGTCGTCCAATGAGCAGTTCTTC.

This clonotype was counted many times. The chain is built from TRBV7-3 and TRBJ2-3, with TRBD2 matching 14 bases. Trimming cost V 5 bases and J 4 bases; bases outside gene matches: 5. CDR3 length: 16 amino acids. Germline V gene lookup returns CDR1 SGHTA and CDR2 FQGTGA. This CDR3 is CASSPGLAGGSDTQYF. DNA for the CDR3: TGTGCCAGCAGCCCTGGACTAGCGGGGGGTTCAGATACGCAGTATTTT.

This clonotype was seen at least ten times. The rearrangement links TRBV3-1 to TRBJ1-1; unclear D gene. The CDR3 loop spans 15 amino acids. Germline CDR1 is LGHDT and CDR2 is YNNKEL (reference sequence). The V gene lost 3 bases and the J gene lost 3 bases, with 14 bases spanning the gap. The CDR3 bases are TGTGCCAGCAGCCACGTAGCAGGTGGTTACACTGAAGCTTTCTTT. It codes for CASSHVAGGYTEAFF. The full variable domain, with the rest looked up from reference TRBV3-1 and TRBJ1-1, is DTAVSQTPKYLVTQMGNDKSIKCEQNLGHDTMYWYKQDSKKFLKIMFSYNNKELIINETVPNRFSPKSPDKAHLNLHINSLELGDSAVYFCASSHVAGGYTEAFFGQGTRLTVV.

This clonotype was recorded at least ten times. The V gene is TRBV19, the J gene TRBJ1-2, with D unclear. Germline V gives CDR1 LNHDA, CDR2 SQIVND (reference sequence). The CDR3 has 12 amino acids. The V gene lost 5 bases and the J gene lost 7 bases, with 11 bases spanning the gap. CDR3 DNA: TGTGCCAGTAGTGGGCCTGGGAGTGGCTACACCTTC. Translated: CASSGPGSGYTF. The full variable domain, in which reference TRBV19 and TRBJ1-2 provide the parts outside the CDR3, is DGGITQSPKYLFRKEGQNVTLSCEQNLNHDAMYWYRQDPGQGLRLIYYSQIVNDFQKGDIAEGYSVSREKKESFPLTVTSAQKNPTAFYLCASSGPGSGYTFGSGTRLTVV.

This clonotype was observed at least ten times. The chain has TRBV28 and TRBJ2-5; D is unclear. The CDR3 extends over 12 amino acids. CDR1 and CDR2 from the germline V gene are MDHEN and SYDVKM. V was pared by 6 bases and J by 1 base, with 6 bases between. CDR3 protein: CASSNPQETQYF. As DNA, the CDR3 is TGTGCCAGCAGCAACCCCCAAGAGACCCAGTACTTC.

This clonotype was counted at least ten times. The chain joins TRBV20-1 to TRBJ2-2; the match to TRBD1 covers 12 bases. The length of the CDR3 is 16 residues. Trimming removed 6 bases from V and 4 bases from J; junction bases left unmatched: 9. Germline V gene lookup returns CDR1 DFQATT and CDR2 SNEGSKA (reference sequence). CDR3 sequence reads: CSARDRGQAGTGELFF. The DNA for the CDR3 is TGCAGTGCGCGGGACAGGGGGCAGGCGGGCACCGGGGAGCTGTTTTTT.

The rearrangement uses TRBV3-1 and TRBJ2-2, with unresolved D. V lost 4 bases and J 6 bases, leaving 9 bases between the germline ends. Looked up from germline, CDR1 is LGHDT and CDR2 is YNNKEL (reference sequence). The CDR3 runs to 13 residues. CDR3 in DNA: TGTGCCAGCAGCCCCGGAGTGGCCGGGGAGCTGTTTTTT. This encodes CASSPGVAGELFF.

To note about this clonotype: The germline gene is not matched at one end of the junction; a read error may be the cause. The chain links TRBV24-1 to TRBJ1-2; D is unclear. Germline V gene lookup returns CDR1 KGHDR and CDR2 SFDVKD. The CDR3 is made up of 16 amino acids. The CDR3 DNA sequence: TGTGCCACCAGTGACGCCAGCCGGGGTAGCAGCTATGGCGACACCTTC. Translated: CATSDASRGSSYGDTF.

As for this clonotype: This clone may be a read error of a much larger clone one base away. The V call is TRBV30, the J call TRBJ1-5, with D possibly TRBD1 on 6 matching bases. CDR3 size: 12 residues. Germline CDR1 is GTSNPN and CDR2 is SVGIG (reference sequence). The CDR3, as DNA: TGTGCCTGGGACCAGGGGAATCAGCCCCAGAATTTT. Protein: CAWDQGNQPQNF.

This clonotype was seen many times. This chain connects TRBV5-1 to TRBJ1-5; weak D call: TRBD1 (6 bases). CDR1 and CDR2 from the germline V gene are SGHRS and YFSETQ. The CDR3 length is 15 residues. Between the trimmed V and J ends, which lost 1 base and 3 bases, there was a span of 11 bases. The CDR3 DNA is TGCGCCAGCAGCTTGTTTGCAGGGGACAATCAGCCCCAGCATTTT. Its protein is CASSLFAGDNQPQHF.

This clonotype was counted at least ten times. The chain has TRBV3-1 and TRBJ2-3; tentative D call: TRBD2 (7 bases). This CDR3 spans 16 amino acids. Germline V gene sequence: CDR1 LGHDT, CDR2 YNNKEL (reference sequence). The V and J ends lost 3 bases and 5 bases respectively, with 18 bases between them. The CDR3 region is CASSHLRGGGGDTQYF. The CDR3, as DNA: TGTGCCAGCAGCCACCTCCGAGGGGGGGGGGGAGATACGCAGTATTTT.

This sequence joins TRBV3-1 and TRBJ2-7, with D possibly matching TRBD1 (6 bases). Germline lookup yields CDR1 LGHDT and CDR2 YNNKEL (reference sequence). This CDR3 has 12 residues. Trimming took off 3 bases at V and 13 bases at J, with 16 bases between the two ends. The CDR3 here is CASSHTSQGSYF. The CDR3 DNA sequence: TGTGCCAGCAGCCACACGTCACAGGGAAGCTACTTC.

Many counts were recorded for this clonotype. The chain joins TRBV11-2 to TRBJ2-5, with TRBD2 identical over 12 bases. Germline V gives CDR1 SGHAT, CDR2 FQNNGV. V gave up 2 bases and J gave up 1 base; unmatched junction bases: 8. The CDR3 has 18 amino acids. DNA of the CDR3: TGTGCCAGCAGCTTAAGACTAGCGGGGGCCAGAATCCAAGAGACCCAGTACTTC. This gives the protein CASSLRLAGARIQETQYF.

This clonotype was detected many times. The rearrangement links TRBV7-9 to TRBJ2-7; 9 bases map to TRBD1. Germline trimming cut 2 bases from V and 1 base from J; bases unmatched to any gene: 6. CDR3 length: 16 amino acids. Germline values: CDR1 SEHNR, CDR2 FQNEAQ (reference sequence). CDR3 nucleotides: TGTGCCAGCAGCTTAAGTGGTGGGACAGGGTCCTACGAGCAGTACTTC. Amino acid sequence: CASSLSGGTGSYEQYF.

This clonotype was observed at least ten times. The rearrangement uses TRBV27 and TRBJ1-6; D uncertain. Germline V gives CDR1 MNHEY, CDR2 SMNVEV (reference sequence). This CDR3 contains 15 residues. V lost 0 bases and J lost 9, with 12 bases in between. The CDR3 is CASSLSPGFGSPLHF. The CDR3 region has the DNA TGTGCCAGCAGTTTATCCCCGGGGTTTGGTTCACCCCTCCACTTT.

CDR3 region: CASREGQRAFF. In DNA form, the CDR3 reads TGTGCCAGCAGAGAGGGACAGAGAGCTTTCTTT. The chain carries TRBV6-5 and TRBJ1-1; the match to TRBD1 covers 7 bases. Trimming took 6 bases from V and 10 from J; bases not matched to a gene: 5. Germline V CDR1 and CDR2: MNHEY, SVGAGI. The CDR3 has 11 residues.